The present entry profiles one TCR beta chain with its context. This record comes from a study of blood T cell repertoires in COVID-19. Study context: COVID-19 samples, acute and convalescent, were from the United States, Italy and Spain. Sources were T cells, B-cell-depleted T cells, or PBMCs; the material itself was cDNA or gDNA.

The J segment lost 5 bases and the V segment lost 0 bases, leaving 10 bases of the junction unmatched. Per germline, CDR1 MNHEY and CDR2 SVGEGT. This CDR3 has 17 amino acids. Authors' data handling: From reference gene primer amplification, estimates of nucleated cell counts were derived. TCRdb's table, derived via immunoSEQ multiplex PCR, lists solely in-frame clones and lacks some. V, J and clone size are taken as reported in that table, and D and trimming were inferred from the DNA itself. The table shows under 60,000 clones, with approximately 82% occurring only once. This sequence was found in a human donor in a cohort sampled during active COVID-19. The V gene is TRBV6-2 or TRBV6-3, the J gene TRBJ2-7; TRBD2 matches 10 bases. Input material: peripheral blood. The CDR3 coding sequence is TGTGCCAGCAGTTACTCGGGTGTGCTAGCGGGGGACCACGAGCAGTACTTC. It codes for CASSYSGVLAGDHEQYF.